The T cell receptor beta chain under discussion was sequenced for a study of blood T cell repertoires in COVID-19. As for the study in general: Nucleic acid was either cDNA or gDNA, and it came from T cells, B-cell-depleted T cells, or PBMCs.

CDR3 size: 15 residues. Trimming at V came to 6 bases and at J to 8 bases, leaving 10 bases not matched to a gene. Germline V lookup: CDR1 SNHLY, CDR2 FYNNEI. Data came from immunoSEQ multiplex PCR; TCRdb stores just in-frame clones and leaves some out. In the table there are about 490,000 clones, around 85% of which are singletons. This clonotype was sampled from a human donor in a cohort sampled during active COVID-19. Sample: peripheral blood. The V and J genes are TRBV2 and TRBJ2-1; TRBD2 aligns across 10 bases. The CDR3, as DNA: TGTGCCAGCAGGGAGAACCTAGCGGGAGACCATGAGCAGTTCTTC. Translating gives CASRENLAGDHEQFF.